This is a list of T cell receptor beta chains from one sample in a study of read filtering for tumor transcriptome and immune sequencing. TCRdb redid the calling of the reads with MiXCR, one entry per CDR3 protein. The sample shows more than 45,000 distinct CDR3 sequences, roughly a fifth of them seen only once. Input material: a population of CD138-negative cells sorted from bone marrow. Every receptor here comes from a donor at least 40 years old with multiple myeloma. The CDR3 runs from the conserved cysteine through the conserved F or W.

J gene,V gene,CDR3 protein
TRBJ1-4,TRBV7-9,CASSFGTSELFF
TRBJ2-5,TRBV7-2,CASSFSQGQETQYF
TRBJ2-1,TRBV29-1,CSVLTSGSLDEQFF
TRBJ1-4,TRBV5-1,CASSPSRGTNNEKLFF
TRBJ2-1,TRBV20-1,CSAARLGRYNEQLF
TRBJ1-1,TRBV29-1,CSVTTGGGGNTEAFF
TRBJ2-1,TRBV29-1,CSAARRQTNDEQFF
TRBJ2-1,TRBV19,CASTSRGARGEQFF
TRBJ2-5,TRBV7-9,CASIQGLAGARRETQYF
TRBJ1-3,TRBV7-2,CASSKQGLGSGNTIYF
TRBJ2-7,TRBV28,CASSLTSGRRHEQYF
TRBJ2-1,TRBV5-1,CASSRTSGPQFNEQFF
TRBJ2-3,TRBV6-2/TRBV6-3,CASSLRERAQYF
TRBJ1-1,TRBV20-1,CSARTGSGRHTEAFF
TRBJ2-1,TRBV20-1,CSARKAGGTPEQFF
TRBJ2-5,TRBV7-8,CASHYGQGQTQYF
TRBJ2-5,TRBV29-1,CSVGGGRETQYF
TRBJ1-4,TRBV12-3/TRBV12-4,CASSRTGTGGEKLFF
TRBJ2-6,TRBV5-1,CASSLTSIAGANVLTF
TRBJ2-3,TRBV7-3,CASSSSGRGDTQYF
TRBJ2-7,TRBV6-1,CGTEASPGYEQYF
TRBJ2-7,TRBV12-3/TRBV12-4,CASSSGTRGFEQCF
TRBJ2-3,TRBV5-1,CASSLGLAGSTDTQYF
TRBJ2-7,TRBV20-1,CSAVKRRGYEQYF
TRBJ2-5,TRBV7-9,CASSLAVGLSQETQYF
TRBJ2-7,TRBV29-1,CSVKTAIYEQYF
TRBJ2-3,TRBV20-1,CSAGVAGGTTDTQYF
TRBJ1-1,TRBV5-5,CASSPAGGWNTEAFF
TRBJ2-1,TRBV20-1,CSARDLTSSYNEQFF
TRBJ2-4,TRBV21-1,CASSLPPRDRILEYF
TRBJ1-5,TRBV6-6,CASSYGEGRNQPQHF
TRBJ2-6,TRBV5-1,CASSLAQYSGANVLTF
TRBJ2-3,TRBV27,CASSLTEGTQYF
TRBJ2-7,TRBV2,CASTNALVSSYEQYF
TRBJ2-1,TRBV5-6,CASSPPGGLADNEQFF
TRBJ2-2,TRBV10-3,CAISGTGELFF
TRBJ2-1,TRBV20-1,CSARGLAGGNNEQFF
TRBJ2-3,TRBV10-3,CAISVTSWKDTQYF
TRBJ2-5,TRBV9,CASSGTGGRETQYF
TRBJ2-1,TRBV24-1,CATSDPHKIFF
TRBJ2-7,TRBV20-1,CSAVGLAGTPSYEQYF